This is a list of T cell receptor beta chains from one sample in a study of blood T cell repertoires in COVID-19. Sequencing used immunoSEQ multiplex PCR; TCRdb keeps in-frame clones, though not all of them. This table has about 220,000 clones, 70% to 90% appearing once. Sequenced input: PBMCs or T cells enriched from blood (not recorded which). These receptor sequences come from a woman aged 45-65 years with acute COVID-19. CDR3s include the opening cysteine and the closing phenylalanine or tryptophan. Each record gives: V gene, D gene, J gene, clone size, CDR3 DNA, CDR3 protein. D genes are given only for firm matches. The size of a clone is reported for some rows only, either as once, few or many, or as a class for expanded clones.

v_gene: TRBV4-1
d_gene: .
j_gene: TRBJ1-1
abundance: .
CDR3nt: TGCGCCAGCAGCCAAGGGGCAAGCAAAGCTTTCTTT
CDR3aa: CASSQGASKAFF

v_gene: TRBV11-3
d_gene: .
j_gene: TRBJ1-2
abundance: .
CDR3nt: TGTGCCAGCAGCCCAGGGACTCCCGGGTCGGGCTATGGCTACACCTTC
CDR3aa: CASSPGTPGSGYGYTF

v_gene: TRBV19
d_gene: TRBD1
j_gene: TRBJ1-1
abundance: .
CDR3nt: TGTGCCAGTAGTACTCGGACAGGGGGCGGCACTGAAGCTTTCTTT
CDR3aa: CASSTRTGGGTEAFF

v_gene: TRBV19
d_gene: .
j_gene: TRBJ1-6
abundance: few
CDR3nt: TGTGCCAGTAGTATCTCTCACAGGTGGAATTCACCCCTCCACTTT
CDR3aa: CASSISHRWNSPLHF

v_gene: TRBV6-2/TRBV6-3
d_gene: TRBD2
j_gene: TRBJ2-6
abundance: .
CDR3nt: TGTGCCAGCAGTTACGCGGGAGGTGGGGCCAACGTCCTGACTTTC
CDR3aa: CASSYAGGGANVLTF

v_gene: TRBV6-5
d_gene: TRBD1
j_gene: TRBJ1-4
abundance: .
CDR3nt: TGTGCCAGCAGTTACTCCTGGACAGGACCAAAACTGTTTTTT
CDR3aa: CASSYSWTGPKLFF

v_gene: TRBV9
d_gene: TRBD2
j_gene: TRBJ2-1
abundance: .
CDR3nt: TGTGCCAGCAGCGTAGCCCCTGAAGGACTAGCGGGAGCGGATGAGCAGTTCTTC
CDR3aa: CASSVAPEGLAGADEQFF

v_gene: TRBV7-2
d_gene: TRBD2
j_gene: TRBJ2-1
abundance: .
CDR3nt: TGTGCCAGCAGCTTAGCGCTTAGCGGGAGGGCTGAGCAGTTCTTC
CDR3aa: CASSLALSGRAEQFF

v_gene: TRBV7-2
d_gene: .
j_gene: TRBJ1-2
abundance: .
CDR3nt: TGTGCCAGCAGCTTCATCGTAGAAGTAGATGGCTACACCTTC
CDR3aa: CASSFIVEVDGYTF

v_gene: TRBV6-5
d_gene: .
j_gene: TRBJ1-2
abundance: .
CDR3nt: TGTGCCAGCAGTTACTCATTTCCGGGGGGCTACACCTTC
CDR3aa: CASSYSFPGGYTF

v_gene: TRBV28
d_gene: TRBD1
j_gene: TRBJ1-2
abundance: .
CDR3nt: TGTGCCAGCAGTTTAGGCGGGACAGGGGTCTATGGCTACACCTTC
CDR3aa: CASSLGGTGVYGYTF

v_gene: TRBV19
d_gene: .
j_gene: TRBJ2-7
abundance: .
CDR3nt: TGTGCCAGTAGTATATCGGCAGGCGCCTCCTACGAGCAGTACTTC
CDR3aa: CASSISAGASYEQYF

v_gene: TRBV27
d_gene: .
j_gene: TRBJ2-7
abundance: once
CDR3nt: TGTGCCAGCAGTTTACGAGGGAGTTTGTACGAGCAGTACTTC
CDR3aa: CASSLRGSLYEQYF

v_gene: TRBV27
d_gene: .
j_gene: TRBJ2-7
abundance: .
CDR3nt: TGTGCCAGCAGTTTATACGGGTCACCCTACGAGCAGTACTTC
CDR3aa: CASSLYGSPYEQYF

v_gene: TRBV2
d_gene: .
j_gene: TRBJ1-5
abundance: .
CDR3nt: TGTGCCAGCAGTGGCAGTTCAGGGGCCAATCAGCCCCAGCATTTT
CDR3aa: CASSGSSGANQPQHF

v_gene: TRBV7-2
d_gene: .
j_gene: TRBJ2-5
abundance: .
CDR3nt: TGTGCCAGCAGCGGCCCGCTGGGCCAGGGAGGAAAGACCCAGTACTTC
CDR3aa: CASSGPLGQGGKTQYF

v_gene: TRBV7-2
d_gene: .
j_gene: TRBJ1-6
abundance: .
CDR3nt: TGTGCCAGCAGCGACGGATCCTGGAGCTTCGATAATTCACCCCTCCACTTT
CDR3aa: CASSDGSWSFDNSPLHF

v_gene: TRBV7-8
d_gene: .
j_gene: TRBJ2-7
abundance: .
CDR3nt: TGTGCCAGCAGCCAAAACAGGGACGAGCAGTACTTC
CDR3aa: CASSQNRDEQYF

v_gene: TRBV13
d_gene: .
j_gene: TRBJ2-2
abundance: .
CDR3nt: TGTGCCAGCAGCCCTAACCCGACTGCGAACACCGGGGAGCTGTTTTTT
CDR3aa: CASSPNPTANTGELFF

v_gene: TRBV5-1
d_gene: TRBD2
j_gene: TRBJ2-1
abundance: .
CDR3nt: TGCGCCAGCAGCCCCGGACTAGCGGCGCCAAATGAGCAGTTCTTC
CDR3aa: CASSPGLAAPNEQFF

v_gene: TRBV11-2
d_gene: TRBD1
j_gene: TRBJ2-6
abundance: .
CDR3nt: TGTGCCAGCTGGGGGACAGGGGGTATAGGGGCCAACGTCCTGACTTTC
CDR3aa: CASWGTGGIGANVLTF

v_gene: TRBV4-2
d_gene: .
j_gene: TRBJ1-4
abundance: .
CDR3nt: TGTGCCAGCAGCCAAGATTTATCAGGACTCAGTGAAAAACTGTTTTTT
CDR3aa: CASSQDLSGLSEKLFF

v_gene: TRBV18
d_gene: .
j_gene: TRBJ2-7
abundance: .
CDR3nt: TGTGCCAGCTCACCACCTAGTTCCTACGAGCAGTACTTC
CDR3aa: CASSPPSSYEQYF

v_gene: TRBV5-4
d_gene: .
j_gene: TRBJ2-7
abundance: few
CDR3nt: TGTGCCAGCAGCTTAGTGACGGGAGAAGAGCAGTACTTC
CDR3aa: CASSLVTGEEQYF

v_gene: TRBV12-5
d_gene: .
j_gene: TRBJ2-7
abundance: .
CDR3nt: TGTGCTAGTGGTTTGACCCCTCTCCGGACACCGCGCTCCTACGAGCAGTACTTC
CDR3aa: CASGLTPLRTPRSYEQYF

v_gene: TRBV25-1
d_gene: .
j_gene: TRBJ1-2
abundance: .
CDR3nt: TGTGCCAGCAGAGAGGGTCACTATGGCTACACCTTC
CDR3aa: CASREGHYGYTF

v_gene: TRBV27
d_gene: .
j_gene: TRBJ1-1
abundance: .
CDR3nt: TGTGCCAGCAGTTTTTCTGGGGCAGCTGAAGCTTTCTTT
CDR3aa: CASSFSGAAEAFF

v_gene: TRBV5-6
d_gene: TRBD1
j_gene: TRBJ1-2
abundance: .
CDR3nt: TGTGCCAGCAGCCAGGACAGGGGGCTGTATGGCTACACCTTC
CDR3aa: CASSQDRGLYGYTF

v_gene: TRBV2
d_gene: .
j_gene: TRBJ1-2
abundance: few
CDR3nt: TGTGCCAGCAGTGATATCAACAGGCTCTATGGCTACACCTTC
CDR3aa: CASSDINRLYGYTF

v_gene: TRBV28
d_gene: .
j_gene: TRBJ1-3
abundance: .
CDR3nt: TGTGCCAGCAGTTCCTTGGGCCTCTACAGCCTTAGCTCTGGAAACACCATATATTTT
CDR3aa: CASSSLGLYSLSSGNTIYF

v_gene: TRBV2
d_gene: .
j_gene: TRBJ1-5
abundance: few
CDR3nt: TGTGCCAGCAACACGAATAGCAATCAGCCCCAGCATTTT
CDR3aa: CASNTNSNQPQHF

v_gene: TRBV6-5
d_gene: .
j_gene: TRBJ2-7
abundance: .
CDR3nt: TGTGCCAGCAGTCGAAGGACTTACTACGAGCAGTACTTC
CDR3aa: CASSRRTYYEQYF

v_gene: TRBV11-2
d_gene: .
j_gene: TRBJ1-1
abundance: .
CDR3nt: TGTGCCAGCAGCTTAGCGCTGACAGTCTTGAACACTGAAGCTTTCTTT
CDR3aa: CASSLALTVLNTEAFF

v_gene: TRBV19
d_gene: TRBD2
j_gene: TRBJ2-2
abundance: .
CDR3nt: TGTGCCAGTACTCTAGCGGGGAGGAACACCGGGGAGCTGTTTTTT
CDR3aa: CASTLAGRNTGELFF

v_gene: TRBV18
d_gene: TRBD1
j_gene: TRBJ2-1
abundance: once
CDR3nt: TGTGCCAGCTCACCACCGACAGGGGGTTACAATGAGCAGTTCTTC
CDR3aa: CASSPPTGGYNEQFF

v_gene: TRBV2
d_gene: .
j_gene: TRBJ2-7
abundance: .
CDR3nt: TGTGCCAGCAGTGATAGCTACGAGCAGTACTTC
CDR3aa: CASSDSYEQYF

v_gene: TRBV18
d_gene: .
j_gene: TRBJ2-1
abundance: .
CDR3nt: TGTGCCAGCTCACCACGACGTGGGAGCTCCTACAATGAGCAGTTCTTC
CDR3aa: CASSPRRGSSYNEQFF

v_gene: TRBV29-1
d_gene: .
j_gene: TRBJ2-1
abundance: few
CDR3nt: TGCAGCGCTGACGAACACCAGGGGGGTGAGCAGTTCTTC
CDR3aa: CSADEHQGGEQFF

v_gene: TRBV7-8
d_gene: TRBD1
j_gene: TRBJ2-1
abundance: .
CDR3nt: TGTGCCAGCAGCCCTGGGACAGGGGGGGGCAATGAGCAGTTCTTC
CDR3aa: CASSPGTGGGNEQFF

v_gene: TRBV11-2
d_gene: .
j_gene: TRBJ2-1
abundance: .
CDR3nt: TGTGCCAGCAGCCCCGGGAGTTTAAGGGAGAATGAGCAGTTCTTC
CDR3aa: CASSPGSLRENEQFF

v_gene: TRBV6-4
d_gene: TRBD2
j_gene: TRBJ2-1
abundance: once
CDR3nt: TGTGCCAGCAGCCTAGCGGGAGGGGCCTACAATGAGCAGTTCTTC
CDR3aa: CASSLAGGAYNEQFF

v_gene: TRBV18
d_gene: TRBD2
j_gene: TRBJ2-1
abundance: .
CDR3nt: TGTGCCAGCTCACCACCGGGACTAGGTCATCTCAATGAGCAGTTCTTC
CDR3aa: CASSPPGLGHLNEQFF

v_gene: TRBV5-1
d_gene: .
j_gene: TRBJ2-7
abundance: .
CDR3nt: TGCGCCAGCAGCATGGGAAGGGGGAGGGACGAGCAGTACTTC
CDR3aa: CASSMGRGRDEQYF

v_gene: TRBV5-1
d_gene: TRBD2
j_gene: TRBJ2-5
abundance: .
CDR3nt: TGCGCCAGCAGCTTTAGCGGGAGGCCGCCGGAGACCCAGTACTTC
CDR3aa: CASSFSGRPPETQYF

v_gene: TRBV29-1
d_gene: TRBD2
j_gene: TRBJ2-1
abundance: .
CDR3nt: TGCAGCGTGGGGGGACTAGCGGGATTCAATGAGCAGTTCTTC
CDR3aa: CSVGGLAGFNEQFF

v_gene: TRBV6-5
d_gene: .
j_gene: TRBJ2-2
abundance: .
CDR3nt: TGTGCCAGCAGTTACTCGTTCCGGGCGAACACCGGGGAGCTGTTTTTT
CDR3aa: CASSYSFRANTGELFF